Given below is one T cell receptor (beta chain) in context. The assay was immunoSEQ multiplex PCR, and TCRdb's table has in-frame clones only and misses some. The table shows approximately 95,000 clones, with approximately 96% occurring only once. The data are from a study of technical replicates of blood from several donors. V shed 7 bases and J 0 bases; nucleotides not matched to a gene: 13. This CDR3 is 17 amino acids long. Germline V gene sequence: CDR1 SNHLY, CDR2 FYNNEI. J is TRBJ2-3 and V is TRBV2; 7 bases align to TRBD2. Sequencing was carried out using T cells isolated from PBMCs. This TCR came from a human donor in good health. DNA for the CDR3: TGTGCCAGCATGATGGAGACTAGCCTATCCAGCACAGATACGCAGTATTTT. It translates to CASMMETSLSSTDTQYF.